The source of this T cell receptor beta chain is a study of CD8 T cells in ankylosing spondylitis. General study results and limits: A motif in TCR beta, a set of eight highly homologous variants, appeared characteristic of ankylosing spondylitis blood. In synovial fluid and blood from reactive arthritis, some motif variants were previously reported. From matched ankylosing spondylitis synovial fluid, disease-linked clones were reportedly recovered at significantly enriched levels.

Making use of molecular barcodes, quantitative 5'-RACE generated TCR beta libraries. TCRdb analysed the 5' RACE reads with MiXCR anew, one entry per CDR3 protein. The repertoire holds 150,000 to 200,000 distinct CDR3 sequences, 13% seen once, with more than 15% in the top ten. About this clonotype: The antigen is not known.

The ends were cut back, 3 bases at V and 0 bases at J, with 12 bases in the middle. CDR3 length: 16 amino acids. The J gene is TRBJ2-1, the V gene TRBV12-3 or TRBV12-4; D might be TRBD1 (5 bases). The material sequenced was blood, either unsorted or a sorted T cell fraction (not recorded which). The sequence derives from a male donor with ankylosing spondylitis or in good health (not recorded which). The CDR3 DNA is TGTGCCAGCAGTTTCGTCAGGGCCTCCTCCTACAATGAGCAGTTCTTC. As protein: CASSFVRASSYNEQFF.